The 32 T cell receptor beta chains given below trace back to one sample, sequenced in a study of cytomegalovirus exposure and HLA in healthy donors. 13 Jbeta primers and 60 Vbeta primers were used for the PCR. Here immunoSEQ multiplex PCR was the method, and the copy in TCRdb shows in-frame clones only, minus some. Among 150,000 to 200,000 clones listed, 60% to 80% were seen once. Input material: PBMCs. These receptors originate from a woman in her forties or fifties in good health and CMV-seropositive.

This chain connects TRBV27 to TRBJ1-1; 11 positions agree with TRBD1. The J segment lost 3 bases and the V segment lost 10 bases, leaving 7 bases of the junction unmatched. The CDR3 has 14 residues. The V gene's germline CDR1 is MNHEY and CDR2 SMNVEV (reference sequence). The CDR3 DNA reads TGTGCCACGAGGACAGGGGGCAGGGACACTGAAGCTTTCTTT. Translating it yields CATRTGGRDTEAFF.

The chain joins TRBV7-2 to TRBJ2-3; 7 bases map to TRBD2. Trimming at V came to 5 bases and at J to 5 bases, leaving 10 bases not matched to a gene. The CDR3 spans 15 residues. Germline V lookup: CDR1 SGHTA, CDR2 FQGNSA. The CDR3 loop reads CASSTPGGSGDTQYF. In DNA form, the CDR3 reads TGTGCCAGCAGCACCCCGGGGGGATCGGGAGATACGCAGTATTTT. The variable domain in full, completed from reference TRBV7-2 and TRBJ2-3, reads GAGVSQSPSNKVTEKGKDVELRCDPISGHTALYWYRQSLGQGLEFLIYFQGNSAPDKSGLPSDRFSAERTGGSVSTLTIQRTQQEDSAVYLCASSTPGGSGDTQYFGPGTRLTVL.

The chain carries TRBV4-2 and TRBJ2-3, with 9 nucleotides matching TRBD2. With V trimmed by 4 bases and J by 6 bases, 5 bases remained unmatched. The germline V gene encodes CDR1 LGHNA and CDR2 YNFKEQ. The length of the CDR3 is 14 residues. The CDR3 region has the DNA TGTGCCAGCAGCCCCCTAGCGGGGCCCGATACGCAGTATTTT. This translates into CASSPLAGPDTQYF.

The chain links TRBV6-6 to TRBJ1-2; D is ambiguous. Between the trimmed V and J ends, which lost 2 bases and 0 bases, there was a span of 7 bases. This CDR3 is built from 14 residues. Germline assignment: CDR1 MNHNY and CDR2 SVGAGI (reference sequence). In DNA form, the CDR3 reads TGTGCCAGCAGTTACGGTAGAGCTAACTATGGCTACACCTTC. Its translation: CASSYGRANYGYTF.

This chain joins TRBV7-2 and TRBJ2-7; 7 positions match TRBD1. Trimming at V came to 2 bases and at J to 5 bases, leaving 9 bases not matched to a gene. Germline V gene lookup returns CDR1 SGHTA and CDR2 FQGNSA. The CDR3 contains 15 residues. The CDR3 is CASSLQEGAVDEQYF. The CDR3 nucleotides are TGTGCCAGCAGCTTACAAGAGGGGGCGGTGGACGAGCAGTACTTC.

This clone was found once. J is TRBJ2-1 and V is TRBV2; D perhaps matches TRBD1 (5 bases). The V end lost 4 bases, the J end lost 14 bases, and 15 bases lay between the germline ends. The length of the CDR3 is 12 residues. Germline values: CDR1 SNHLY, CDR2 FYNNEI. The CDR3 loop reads CASSVGGPGKFF. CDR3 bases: TGTGCCAGCAGTGTAGGCGGTCCAGGGAAGTTCTTC. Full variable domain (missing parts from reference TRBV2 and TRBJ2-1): EPEVTQTPSHQVTQMGQEVILRCVPISNHLYFYWYRQILGQKVEFLVSFYNNEISEKSEIFDDQFSVERPDGSNFTLKIRSTKLEDSAMYFCASSVGGPGKFFGPGTRLTVL.

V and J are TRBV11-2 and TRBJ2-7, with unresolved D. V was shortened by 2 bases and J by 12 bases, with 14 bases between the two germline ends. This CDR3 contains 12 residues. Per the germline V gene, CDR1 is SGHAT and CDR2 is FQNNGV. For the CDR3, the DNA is TGTGCCAGCAGCTTATCTCTAGATATTCCGTACTTC. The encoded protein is CASSLSLDIPYF.

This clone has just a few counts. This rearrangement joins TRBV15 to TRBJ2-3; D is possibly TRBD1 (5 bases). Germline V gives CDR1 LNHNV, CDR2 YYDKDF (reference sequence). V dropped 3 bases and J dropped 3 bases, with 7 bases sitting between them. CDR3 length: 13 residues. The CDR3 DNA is TGTGCCACCAGCAGGGGGCATACAGATACGCAGTATTTT. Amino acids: CATSRGHTDTQYF.

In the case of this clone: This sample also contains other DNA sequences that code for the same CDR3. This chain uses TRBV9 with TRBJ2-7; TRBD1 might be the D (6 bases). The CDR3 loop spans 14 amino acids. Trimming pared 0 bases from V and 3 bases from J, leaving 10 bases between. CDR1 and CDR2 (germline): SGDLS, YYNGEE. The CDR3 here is CASSVEQGSYEQYF. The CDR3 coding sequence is TGTGCCAGCAGCGTAGAACAGGGTAGCTACGAGCAGTACTTC.

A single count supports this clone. Here the CDR3 reads CASSPDKYEQYF. The CDR3 DNA follows: TGTGCCAGTAGTCCAGACAAATACGAGCAGTACTTC. This chain connects TRBV19 to TRBJ2-7, with D unresolved. The ends were cut back, 5 bases at V and 4 bases at J, with 9 bases in the middle. The V gene's germline CDR1 is LNHDA and CDR2 SQIVND (reference sequence). This CDR3 is 12 amino acids long.

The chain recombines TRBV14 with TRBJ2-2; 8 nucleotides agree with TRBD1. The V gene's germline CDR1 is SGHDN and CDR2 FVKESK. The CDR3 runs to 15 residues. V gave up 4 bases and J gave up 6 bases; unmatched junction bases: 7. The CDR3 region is CASSLQGAQAGELFF. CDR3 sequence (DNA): TGTGCCAGCAGCCTCCAGGGGGCGCAGGCCGGGGAGCTGTTTTTT.

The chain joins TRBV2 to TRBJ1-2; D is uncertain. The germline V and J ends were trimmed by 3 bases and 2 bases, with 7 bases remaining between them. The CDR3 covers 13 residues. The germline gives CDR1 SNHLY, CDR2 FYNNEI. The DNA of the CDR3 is TGTGCCAGCAGTGATCAGCGAAACTATGGCTACACCTTC. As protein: CASSDQRNYGYTF.

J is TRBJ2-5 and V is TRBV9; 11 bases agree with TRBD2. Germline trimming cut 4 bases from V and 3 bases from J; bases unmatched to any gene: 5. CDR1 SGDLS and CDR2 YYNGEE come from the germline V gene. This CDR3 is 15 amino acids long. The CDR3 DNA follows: TGTGCCAGCAGCCCTACGACTAGCGGGGAAGAGACCCAGTACTTC. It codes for CASSPTTSGEETQYF.

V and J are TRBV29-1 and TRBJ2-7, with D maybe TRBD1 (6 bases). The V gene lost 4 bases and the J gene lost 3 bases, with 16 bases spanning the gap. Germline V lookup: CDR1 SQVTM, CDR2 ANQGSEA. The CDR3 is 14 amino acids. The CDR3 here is CSVAPAGVSYEQYF. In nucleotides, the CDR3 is TGCAGCGTTGCTCCGGCAGGGGTAAGCTACGAGCAGTACTTC.

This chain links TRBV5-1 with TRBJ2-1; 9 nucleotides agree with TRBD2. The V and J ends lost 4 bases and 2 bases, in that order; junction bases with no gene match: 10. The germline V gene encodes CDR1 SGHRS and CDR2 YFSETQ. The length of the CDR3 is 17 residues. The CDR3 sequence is CASSIYSGSGAYNEQFF. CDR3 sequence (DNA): TGCGCCAGCAGCATCTATAGCGGGAGTGGCGCCTACAATGAGCAGTTCTTC.

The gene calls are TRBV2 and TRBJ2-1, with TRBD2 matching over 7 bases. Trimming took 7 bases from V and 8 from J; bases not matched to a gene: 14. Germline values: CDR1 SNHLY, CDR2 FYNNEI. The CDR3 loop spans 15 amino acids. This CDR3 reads CASMPGLVRKYEQFF. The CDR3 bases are TGTGCCAGCATGCCTGGACTAGTAAGGAAGTATGAGCAGTTCTTC.

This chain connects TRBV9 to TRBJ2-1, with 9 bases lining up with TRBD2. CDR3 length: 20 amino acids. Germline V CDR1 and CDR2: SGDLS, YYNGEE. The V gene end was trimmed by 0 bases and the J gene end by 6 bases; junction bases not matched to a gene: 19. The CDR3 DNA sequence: TGTGCCAGCAGCGTAGAAGGTGCGCGGGGGGGATTAGTTAAAGTCAATGAGCAGTTCTTC. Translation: CASSVEGARGGLVKVNEQFF.

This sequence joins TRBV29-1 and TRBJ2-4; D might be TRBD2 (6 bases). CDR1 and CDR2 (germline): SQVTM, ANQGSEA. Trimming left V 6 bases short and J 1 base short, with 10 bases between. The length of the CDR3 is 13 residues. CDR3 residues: CSVGGAAKNIQYF. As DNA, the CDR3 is TGCAGCGTCGGGGGTGCGGCCAAAAACATTCAGTACTTC.

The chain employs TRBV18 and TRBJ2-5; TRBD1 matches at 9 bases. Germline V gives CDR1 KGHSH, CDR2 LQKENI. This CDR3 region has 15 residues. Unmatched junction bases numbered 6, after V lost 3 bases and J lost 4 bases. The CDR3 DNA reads TGTGCCAGCTCACCTGGGACAGGGAGCGGAGAGACCCAGTACTTC. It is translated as CASSPGTGSGETQYF.

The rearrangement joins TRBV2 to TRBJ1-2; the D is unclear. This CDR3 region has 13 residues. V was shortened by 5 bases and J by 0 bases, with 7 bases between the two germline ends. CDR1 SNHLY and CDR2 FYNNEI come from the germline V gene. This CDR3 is CASSTTANYGYTF. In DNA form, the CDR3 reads TGTGCCAGCAGTACAACAGCTAACTATGGCTACACCTTC.

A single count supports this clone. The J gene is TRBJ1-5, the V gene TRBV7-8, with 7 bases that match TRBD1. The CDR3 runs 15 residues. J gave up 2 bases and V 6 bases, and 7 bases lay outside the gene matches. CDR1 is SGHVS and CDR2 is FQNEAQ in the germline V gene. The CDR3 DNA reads TGTGCCAGCAGTCCAGGGGGTTTGGGCAATCAGCCCCAGCATTTT. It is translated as CASSPGGLGNQPQHF. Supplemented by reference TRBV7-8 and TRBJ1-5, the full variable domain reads GAGVSQSPRYKVAKRGQDVALRCDPISGHVSLFWYQQALGQGPEFLTYFQNEAQLDKSGLPSDRFFAERPEGSVSTLKIQRTQQEDSAVYLCASSPGGLGNQPQHFGDGTRLSIL.

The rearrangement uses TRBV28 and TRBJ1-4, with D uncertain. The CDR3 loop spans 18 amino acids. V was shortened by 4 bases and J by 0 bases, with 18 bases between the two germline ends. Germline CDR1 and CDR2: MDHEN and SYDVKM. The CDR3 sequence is CASSSLTKMRATNEKLFF. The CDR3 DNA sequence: TGTGCCAGCAGTTCCCTGACTAAGATGAGGGCAACTAATGAAAAACTGTTTTTT.

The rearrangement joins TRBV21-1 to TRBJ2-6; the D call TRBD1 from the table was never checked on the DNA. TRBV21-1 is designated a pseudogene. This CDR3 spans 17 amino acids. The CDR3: CASSNRGQSSGANVLTF. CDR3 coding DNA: TGTGCCAGCAGCAATCGGGGACAGAGCTCTGGGGCCAACGTCCTGACTTTC.

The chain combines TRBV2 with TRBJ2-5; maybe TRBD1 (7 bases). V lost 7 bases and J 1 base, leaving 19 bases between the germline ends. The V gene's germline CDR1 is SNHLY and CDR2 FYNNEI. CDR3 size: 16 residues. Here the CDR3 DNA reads TGTGCCAGCACCTTGAAGGGGGCGGGGAGCCAAGAGACCCAGTACTTC. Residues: CASTLKGAGSQETQYF.

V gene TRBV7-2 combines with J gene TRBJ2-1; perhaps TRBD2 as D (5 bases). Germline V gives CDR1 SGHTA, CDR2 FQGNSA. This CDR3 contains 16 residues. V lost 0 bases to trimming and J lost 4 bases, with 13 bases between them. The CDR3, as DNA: TGTGCCAGCAGCTTAGCGGACTCTCTCGGATACAATGAGCAGTTCTTC. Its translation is CASSLADSLGYNEQFF.

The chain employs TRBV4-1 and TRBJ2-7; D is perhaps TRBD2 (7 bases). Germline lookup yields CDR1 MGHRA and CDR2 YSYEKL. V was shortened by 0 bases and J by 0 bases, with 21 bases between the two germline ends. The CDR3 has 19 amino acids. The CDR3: CASSQDLVFAGASSYEQYF. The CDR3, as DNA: TGCGCCAGCAGCCAAGATCTTGTTTTCGCGGGGGCGAGCTCCTACGAGCAGTACTTC.

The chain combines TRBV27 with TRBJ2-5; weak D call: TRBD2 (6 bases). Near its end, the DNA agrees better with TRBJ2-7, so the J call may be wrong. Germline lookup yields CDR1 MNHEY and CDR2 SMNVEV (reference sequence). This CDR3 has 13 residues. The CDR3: CASSRDSSYEQYF. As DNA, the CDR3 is TGTGCCAGCAGTAGGGACTCCTCCTACGAGCAGTACTTC.

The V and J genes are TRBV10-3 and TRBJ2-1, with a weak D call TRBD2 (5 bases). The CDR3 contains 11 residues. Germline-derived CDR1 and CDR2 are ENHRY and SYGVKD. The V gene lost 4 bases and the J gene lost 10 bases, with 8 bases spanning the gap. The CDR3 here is CAISVREEQFF. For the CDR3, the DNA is TGTGCCATCAGTGTGAGGGAGGAGCAGTTCTTC.

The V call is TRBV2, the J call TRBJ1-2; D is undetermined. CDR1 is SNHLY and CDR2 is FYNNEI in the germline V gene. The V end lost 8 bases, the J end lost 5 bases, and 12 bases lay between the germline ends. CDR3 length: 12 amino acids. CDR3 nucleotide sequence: TGTGCCAGCCGGGAGATAAAATATGGCTACACCTTC. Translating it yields CASREIKYGYTF.

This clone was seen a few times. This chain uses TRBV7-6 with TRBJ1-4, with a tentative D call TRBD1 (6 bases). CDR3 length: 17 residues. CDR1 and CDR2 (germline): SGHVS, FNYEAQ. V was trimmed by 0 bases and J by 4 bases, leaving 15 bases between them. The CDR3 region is CASSLANGGLLNEKLFF. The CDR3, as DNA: TGTGCCAGCAGCTTAGCCAATGGGGGCCTACTTAATGAAAAACTGTTTTTT.

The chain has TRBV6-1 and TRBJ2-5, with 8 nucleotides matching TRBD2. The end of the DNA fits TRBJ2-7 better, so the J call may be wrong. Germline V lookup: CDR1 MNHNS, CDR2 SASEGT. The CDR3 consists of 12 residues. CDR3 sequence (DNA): TGTGCCAGCAGAGAGGCGGGAGGCGAGCAGTACTTC. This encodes CASREAGGEQYF.

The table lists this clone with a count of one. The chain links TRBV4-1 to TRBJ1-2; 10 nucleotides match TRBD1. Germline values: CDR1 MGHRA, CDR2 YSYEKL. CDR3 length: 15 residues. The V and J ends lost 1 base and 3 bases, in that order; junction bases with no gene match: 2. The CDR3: CASSQAGTGDYGYTF. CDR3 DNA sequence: TGCGCCAGCAGCCAAGCCGGGACAGGGGACTATGGCTACACCTTC.